The following is a T cell receptor (beta chain) sequence with its context. Its antigen is currently unknown. The sample is drawn from a study of cytomegalovirus exposure and HLA in healthy donors. Study outcomes and limitations: Among TCR beta chains, those listed as cytomegalovirus-associated numbered over 150. Later on, a genetic analysis was performed. It linked a missense variant in DCLRE1C with V- and J-gene trimming of TCR beta. Some V segments (TRBV6-2 and TRBV6-3 among them) were excluded as indistinguishable. Earlier findings revealed that most TCR beta V segments proved productive either about 87% or about 30% of the time.

The PCR employed 60 Vbeta primers together with 13 Jbeta primers. Clones were read by immunoSEQ multiplex PCR, and TCRdb kept only the in-frame ones, dropping some. Among some 140,000 clones listed, about four fifths were seen once. CDR3 size: 13 residues. Germline lookup yields CDR1 SGHTA and CDR2 FQGNSA. V dropped 4 bases and J dropped 1 base, with 7 bases sitting between them. This TCR came from a man aged 18 to 35 in good health and CMV-seronegative. What was sequenced was PBMCs. This sequence joins TRBV7-2 and TRBJ1-2; D uncertain. Here the CDR3 DNA reads TGTGCCAGCAGCTCTGGCAGTAACTATGGCTACACCTTC. It specifies CASSSGSNYGYTF. Drawing the rest from reference TRBV7-2 and TRBJ1-2, the complete variable domain is GAGVSQSPSNKVTEKGKDVELRCDPISGHTALYWYRQSLGQGLEFLIYFQGNSAPDKSGLPSDRFSAERTGGSVSTLTIQRTQQEDSAVYLCASSSGSNYGYTFGSGTRLTVV.